This entry features one T cell receptor beta chain sequence. Antigen: not known. Germline CDR1 and CDR2: MNHEY and SVGAGI. The CDR3 contains 16 residues. V dropped 0 bases and J dropped 5 bases, with 13 bases sitting between them. Targeted sequencing depth ranged from 1 in 200,000 to 1 in 1 million T cells. Sequencing used immunoSEQ multiplex PCR; TCRdb keeps in-frame clones, though not all of them. The sample contains about 68,000 clones, 68% of which appear only once. This sample is part of a study of cytotoxic CD8 clonotypes in ibrutinib-treated CLL. Points from the study as a whole: Pretreatment clonality was elevated relative to age-matched healthy donors and paralleled circulating CD8+ T-cell counts.

The source material was PBMCs, sampled after 12 months of ibrutinib treatment. This chain connects TRBV6-5 to TRBJ1-4, with TRBD1 as a possible D gene (5 bases). This TCR was recovered from a human donor with chronic lymphocytic leukemia. CDR3: CASSYSKGSGNEKLFF. The CDR3 DNA is TGTGCCAGCAGTTACTCGAAGGGGAGTGGGAATGAAAAACTGTTTTTT.